This section outlines one T cell receptor beta chain sequence together with its context. This clonotype was seen repeatedly, ten times or more. The antigen this receptor binds is unknown. It may be a read error: a sequence one base away is much more abundant. The TCR beta CDR3 regions were amplified from the RNA transcripts. For the first round of RT-PCR on the TCR CDR3, the HTBI primer set was used together with the Qiagen OneStep RT-PCR kit. The libraries were constructed in a second round of multiplex PCR and then size-selected and purified. Sequencing of the libraries was done on an Illumina HiSeq2000 using paired-end 100 bp reads. For the original study's pipeline: SOAPnuke was used to process the raw data, throwing out any read that contained adapters or uncalled bases, had a mean Phred below 15, or lacked an exact constant-primer or identifier match. COPE v1.2.5 was used to merge the high-quality paired reads, and each unique nucleotide sequence was defined as a clonotype. Clonotypes were aligned to IMGT TRBV, TRBD and TRBJ reference segments using MiTCR v1.1. Analysis was restricted to V-J combinations with a frequency above 0.0001, which covered about 99% of repertoires. The TCS score was defined as the ratio of F50 (clonal expansion) to E x V (chaos), calculated using BLOSUM62-based TCRdist between CDR3 peptides within each V-J. Welch's t-statistics and random forest reduced fewer than 600 V-J features to roughly 13, which were used in a naive Bayes classifier (R e1071). The similarity between thyroid and blood repertoires was quantified using the Morisita-Horn index. TCRdb took the public reads, trimmed them with fastp at Q25, ran MiXCR for clone calling and kept in-frame beta chains. One record per CDR3 amino acid sequence lists the most common genes and DNA. TCRdb's processing, not the authors' own work, is the source of the V and J calls. The sample includes about 50,000 distinct CDR3 sequences, with about 50% observed a single time. The ten largest clones take up 12% of the sample.

The data belong to a study of T cells in Graves' hyperthyroidism and ophthalmopathy (dated by TCRdb to between 2018 and 2021). Turning to the overall study: Peripheral blood was sampled at the time of initial diagnosis, prior to any treatment. Following sampling, methimazole starting at 30 mg daily was given to hyperthyroidism patients, and high-dose intravenous methylprednisolone was given to ophthalmopathy patients. The study also compared thyroid tissue and blood T-cell repertoires from five or six Graves' hyperthyroidism patients. The 75 to 100 discovery patients were randomly divided into training and test sets at a 7:3 ratio. According to the paper, TCR Vbeta CDR3 sequencing was carried out on 135 peripheral blood samples, which came from fewer than 50 ophthalmopathy, fewer than 80 hyperthyroidism and about 17 progressor patients. To identify TCR V-J signatures that set the groups apart, the researchers used a discovery cohort of approximately 98 patients, made up of around 40 with Graves' ophthalmopathy and 57 with stable Graves' hyperthyroidism. Prospective prediction of ophthalmopathy was tested in an independent validation cohort of some 20 hyperthyroidism patients and 15 to 17 patients who later progressed to ophthalmopathy.

For CDR1 and CDR2, the germline V gene lists SGHDN and FVKESK. The CDR3, from cysteine to phenylalanine, totals 16 residues. CDR3 DNA is the only sequence kept; it has 48 bases, read in frame from the first base. Paper-wide results and their limitations: In validation, the model predicted progression to ophthalmopathy a median of about 5.9 months before onset, with approximately 71% sensitivity and roughly 72% specificity. Sample size was not statistically predetermined, and investigators were not blinded to group allocation. Most expanded thyroid clonotypes (frequency above 0.001) were also found in blood, which suggests that blood repertoires may mirror thyroid immune responses. A 13 V-J signature model separated ophthalmopathy from stable hyperthyroidism, with 87.88% sensitivity and 81.08% specificity in cross-validation and 80%/75% in testing.

In the ophthalmopathy patients, disease was moderately to severely active, with a Clinical Activity Score of 3 or more, a NOSPECS grade of 4 or more, and a duration of less than 3 months. The study excluded patients with uncontrolled infections, other autoimmune diseases, pregnancy or lactation. Diagnoses relied on clinical symptoms, serum thyroxine and TRAb, thyroid ultrasound and orbital computed tomography. PBMCs were isolated from approximately 10 ml of fresh peripheral blood by Ficoll-Paque density gradient centrifugation. Total RNA was extracted using Trizol reagent, and RNA quality was assessed on an Agilent 2100 Bioanalyzer.

The TCR originated in a woman in her twenties or thirties with Graves' ophthalmopathy. This sequence uses TRBV14 and TRBJ2-1; 13 middle bases align to TRBD2. Sequenced: blood. In nucleotide form, the sequence is TGTGCCAGCAGCCCTGGGACTAGCGGGGCCTACAGTGAGCAGTTCTTC. This translates into CASSPGTSGAYSEQFF.